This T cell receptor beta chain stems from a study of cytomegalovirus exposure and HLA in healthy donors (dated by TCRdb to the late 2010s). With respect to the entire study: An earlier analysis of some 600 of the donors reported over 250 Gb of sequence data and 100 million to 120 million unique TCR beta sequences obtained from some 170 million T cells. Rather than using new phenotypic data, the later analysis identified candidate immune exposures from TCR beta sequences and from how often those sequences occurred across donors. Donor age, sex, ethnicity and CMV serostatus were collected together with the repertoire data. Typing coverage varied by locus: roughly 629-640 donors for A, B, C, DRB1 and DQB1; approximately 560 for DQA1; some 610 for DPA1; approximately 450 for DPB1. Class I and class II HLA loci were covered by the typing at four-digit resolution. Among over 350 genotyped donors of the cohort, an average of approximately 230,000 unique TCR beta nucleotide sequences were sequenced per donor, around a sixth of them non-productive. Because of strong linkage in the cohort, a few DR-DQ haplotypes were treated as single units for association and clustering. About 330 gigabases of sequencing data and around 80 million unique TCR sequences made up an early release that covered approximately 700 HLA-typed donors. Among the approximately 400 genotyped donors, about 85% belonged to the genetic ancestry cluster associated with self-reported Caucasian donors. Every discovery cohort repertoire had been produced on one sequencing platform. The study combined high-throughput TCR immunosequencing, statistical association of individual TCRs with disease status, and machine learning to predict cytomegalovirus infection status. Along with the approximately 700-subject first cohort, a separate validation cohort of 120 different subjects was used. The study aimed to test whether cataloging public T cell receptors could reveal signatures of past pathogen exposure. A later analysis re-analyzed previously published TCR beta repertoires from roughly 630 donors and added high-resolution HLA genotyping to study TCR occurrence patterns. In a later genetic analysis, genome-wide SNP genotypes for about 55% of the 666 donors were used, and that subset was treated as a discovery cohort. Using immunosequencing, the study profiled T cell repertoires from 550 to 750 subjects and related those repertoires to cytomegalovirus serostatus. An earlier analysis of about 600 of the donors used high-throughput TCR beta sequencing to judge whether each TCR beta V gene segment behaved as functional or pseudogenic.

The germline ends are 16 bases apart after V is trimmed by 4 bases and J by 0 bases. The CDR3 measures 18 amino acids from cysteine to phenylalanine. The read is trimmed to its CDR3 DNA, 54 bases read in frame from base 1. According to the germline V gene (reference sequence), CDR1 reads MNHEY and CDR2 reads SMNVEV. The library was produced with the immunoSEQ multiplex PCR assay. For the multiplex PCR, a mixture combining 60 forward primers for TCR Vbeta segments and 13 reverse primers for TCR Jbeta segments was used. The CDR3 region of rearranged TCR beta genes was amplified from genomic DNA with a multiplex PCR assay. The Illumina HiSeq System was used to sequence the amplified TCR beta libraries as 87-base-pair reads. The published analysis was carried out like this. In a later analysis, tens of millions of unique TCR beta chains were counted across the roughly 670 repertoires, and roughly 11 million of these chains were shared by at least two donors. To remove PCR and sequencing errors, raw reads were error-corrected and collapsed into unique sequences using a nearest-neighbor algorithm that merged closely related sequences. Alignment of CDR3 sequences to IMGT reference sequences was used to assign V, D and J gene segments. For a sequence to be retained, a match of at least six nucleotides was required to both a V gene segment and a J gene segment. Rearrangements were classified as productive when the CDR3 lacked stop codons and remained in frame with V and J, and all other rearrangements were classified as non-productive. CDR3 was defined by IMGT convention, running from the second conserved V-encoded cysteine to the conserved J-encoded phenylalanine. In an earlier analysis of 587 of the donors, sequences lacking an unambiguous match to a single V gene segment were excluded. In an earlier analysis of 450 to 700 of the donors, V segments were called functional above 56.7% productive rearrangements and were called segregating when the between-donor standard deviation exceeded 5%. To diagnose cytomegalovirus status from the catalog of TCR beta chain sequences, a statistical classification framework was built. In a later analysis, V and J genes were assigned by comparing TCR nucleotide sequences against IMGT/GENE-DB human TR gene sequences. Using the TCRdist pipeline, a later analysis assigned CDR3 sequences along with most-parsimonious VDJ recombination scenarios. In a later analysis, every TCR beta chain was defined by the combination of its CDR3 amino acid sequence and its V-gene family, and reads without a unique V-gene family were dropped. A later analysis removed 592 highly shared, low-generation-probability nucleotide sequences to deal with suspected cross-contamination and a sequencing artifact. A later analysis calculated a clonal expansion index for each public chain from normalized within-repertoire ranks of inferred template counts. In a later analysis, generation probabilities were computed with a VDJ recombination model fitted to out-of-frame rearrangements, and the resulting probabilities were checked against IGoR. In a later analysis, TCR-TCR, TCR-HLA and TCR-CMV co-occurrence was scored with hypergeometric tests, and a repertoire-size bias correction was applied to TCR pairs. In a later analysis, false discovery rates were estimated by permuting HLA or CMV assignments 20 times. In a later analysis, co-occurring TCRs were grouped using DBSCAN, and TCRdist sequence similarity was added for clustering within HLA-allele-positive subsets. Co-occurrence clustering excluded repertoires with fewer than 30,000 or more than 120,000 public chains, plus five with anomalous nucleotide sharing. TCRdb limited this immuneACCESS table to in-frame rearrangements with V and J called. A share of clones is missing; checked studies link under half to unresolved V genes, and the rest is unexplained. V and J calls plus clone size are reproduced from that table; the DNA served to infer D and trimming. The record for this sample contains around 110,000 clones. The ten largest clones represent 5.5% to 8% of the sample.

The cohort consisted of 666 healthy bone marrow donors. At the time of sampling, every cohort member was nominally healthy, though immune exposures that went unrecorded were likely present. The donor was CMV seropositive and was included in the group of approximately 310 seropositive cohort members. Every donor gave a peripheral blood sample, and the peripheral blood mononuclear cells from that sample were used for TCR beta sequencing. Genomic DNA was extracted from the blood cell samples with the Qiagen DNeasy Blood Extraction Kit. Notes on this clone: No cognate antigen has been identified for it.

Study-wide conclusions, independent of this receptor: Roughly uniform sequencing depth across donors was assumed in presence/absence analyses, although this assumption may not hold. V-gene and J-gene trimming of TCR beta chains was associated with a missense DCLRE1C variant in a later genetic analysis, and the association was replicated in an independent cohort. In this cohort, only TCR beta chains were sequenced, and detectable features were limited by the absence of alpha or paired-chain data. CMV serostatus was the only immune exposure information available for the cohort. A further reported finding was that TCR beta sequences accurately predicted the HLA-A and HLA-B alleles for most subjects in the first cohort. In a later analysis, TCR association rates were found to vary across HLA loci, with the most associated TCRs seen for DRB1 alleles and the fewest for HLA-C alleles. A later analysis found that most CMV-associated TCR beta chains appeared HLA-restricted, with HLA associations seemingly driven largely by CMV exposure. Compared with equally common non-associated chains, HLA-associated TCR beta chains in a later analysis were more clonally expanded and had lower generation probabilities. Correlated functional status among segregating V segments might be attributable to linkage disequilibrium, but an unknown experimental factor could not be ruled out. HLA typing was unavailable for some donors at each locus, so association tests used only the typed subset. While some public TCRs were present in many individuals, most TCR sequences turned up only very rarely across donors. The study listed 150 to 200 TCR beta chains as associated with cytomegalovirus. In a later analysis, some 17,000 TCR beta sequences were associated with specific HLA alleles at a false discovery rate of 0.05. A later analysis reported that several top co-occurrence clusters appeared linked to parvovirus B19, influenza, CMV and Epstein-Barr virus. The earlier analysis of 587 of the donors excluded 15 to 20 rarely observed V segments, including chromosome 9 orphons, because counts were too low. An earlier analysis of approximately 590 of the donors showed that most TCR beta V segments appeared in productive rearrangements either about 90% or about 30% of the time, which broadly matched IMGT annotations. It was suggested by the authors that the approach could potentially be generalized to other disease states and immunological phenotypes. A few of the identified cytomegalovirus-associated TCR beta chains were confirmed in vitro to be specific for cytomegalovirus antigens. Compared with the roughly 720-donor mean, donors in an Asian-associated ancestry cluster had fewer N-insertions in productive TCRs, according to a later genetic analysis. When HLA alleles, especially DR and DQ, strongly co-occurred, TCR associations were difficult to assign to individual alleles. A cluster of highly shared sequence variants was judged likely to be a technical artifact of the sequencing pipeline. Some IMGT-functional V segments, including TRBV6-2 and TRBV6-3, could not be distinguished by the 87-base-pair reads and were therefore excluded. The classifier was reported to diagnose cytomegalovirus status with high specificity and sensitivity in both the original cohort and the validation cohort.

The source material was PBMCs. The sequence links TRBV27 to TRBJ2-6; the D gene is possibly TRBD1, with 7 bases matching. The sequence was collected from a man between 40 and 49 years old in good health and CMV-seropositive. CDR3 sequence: CASSSGGQGGSGANVLTF. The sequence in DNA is TGTGCCAGCAGTTCAGGGGGTCAGGGGGGCTCTGGGGCCAACGTCCTGACTTTC. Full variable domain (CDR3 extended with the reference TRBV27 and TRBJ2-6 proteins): EAQVTQNPRYLITVTGKKLTVTCSQNMNHEYMSWYRQDPGLGLRQIYYSMNVEVTDKGDVPEGYKVSRKEKRNFPLILESPSPNQTSLYFCASSSGGQGGSGANVLTFGAGSRLTVL.